This TCR beta chain was observed in a study of spatial heterogeneity in lung cancer. Background on the study: Detected beta-chain sequences consistently exceeded alpha-chain sequences. Each unique TCR and UMI combination was seen more than ten times on average in raw reads.

The CDR3 spans 15 residues. From germline, CDR1 is MDHEN and CDR2 SYDVKM. Trimming pared 1 base from V and 6 bases from J, leaving 13 bases between. From the 5' RACE reads, TCRdb called clonotypes with MiXCR, one entry per CDR3 protein. This sample has 25,000 to 35,000 distinct CDR3 sequences; 7.5% to 9.5% occur once, and the top ten carry roughly 40%. The time point is: sample taken at primary tumor resection. Whole RNA, isolated from tumor, nontumor lung or frozen PBMC, was sequenced without prior sorting. There were 70 to 80 donors, all of them untreated patients with early-stage non-small cell lung cancer. This clonotype was seen ten or more times. What it binds is unknown. Whole-study findings and limits: Blood carried ubiquitous expanded tumor TCRs more at resection than follow-up.

The material sequenced was PBMCs, taken at surgery. This sequence was found in a female donor with early-stage non-small cell lung cancer. The rearrangement links TRBV28 to TRBJ1-5; D gene ambiguous. The CDR3 loop is CASSLSTGRSQPQHF. The CDR3 DNA is TGTGCCAGCAGTTTATCGACGGGGAGGTCTCAGCCCCAGCATTTT.